What follows is one T cell receptor beta chain and its context. The antigen remains undetermined. This sample is part of a study of cytomegalovirus exposure and HLA in healthy donors. For the study at large: Per a later analysis, the approximately 690 first-cohort and some 110 validation repertoires shared one platform. Study outcomes and limitations: CMV antigen specificity of three CMV-associated chains was confirmed in vitro. Reports showed the classifier diagnosing cytomegalovirus status with high specificity and sensitivity.

Trimming took 2 bases from V and 1 from J, leaving 14 bases between them. Germline CDR1 and CDR2: PRHDT and FYEKMQ (reference sequence). CDR3 length equals 16 residues. Sequencing used immunoSEQ multiplex PCR; TCRdb keeps in-frame clones, though not all of them. The data contain approximately 150,000 clones, roughly nine tenths of them seen just once; the ten biggest clones take up over 3%. The TCR originated in a woman younger than 35 in good health and CMV-seropositive. Sequencing was performed on PBMCs. The chain couples TRBV13 to TRBJ1-1; the D gene is possibly TRBD1 (6 bases). The DNA for the CDR3 is TGTGCCAGCAGCTTAAATCAGGGGCTTTCGAACACTGAAGCTTTCTTT. Amino acid sequence: CASSLNQGLSNTEAFF.